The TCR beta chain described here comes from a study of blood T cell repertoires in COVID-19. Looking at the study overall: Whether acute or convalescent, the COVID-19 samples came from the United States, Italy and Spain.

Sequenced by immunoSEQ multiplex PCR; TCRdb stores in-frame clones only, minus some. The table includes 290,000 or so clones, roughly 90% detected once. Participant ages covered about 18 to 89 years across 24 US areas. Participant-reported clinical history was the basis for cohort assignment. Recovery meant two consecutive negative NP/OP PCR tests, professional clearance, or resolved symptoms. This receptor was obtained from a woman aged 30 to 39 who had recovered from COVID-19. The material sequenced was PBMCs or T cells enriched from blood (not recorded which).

DNA of the CDR3: TGTGCCAGCATTGACCCCGGGACTAGATTCAATGAGCAGTTCTTC. Residues: CASIDPGTRFNEQFF. This chain connects TRBV7-8 to TRBJ2-1; TRBD2 aligns across 8 bases. The CDR3 spans 15 residues. CDR1 and CDR2 (germline): SGHVS, FQNEAQ. The V gene end was trimmed by 7 bases and the J gene end by 6 bases; junction bases not matched to a gene: 11.